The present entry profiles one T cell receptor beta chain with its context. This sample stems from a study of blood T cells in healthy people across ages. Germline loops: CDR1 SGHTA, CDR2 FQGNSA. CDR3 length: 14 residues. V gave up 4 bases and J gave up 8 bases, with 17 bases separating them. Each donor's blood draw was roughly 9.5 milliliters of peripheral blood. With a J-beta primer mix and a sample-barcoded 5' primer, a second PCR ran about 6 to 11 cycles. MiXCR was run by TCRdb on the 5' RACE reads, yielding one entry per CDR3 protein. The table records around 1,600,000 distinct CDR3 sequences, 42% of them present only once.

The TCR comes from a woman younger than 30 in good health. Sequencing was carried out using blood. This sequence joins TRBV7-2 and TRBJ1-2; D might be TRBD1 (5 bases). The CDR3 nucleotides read TGTGCCAGCAGCTACGCCACAGGAAACCGCGGCTACACCTTC. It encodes CASSYATGNRGYTF.